This TCR beta chain was sequenced for a study of vaccination effects on CD4 cells after COVID-19. With the ViraFEST assay, the study expanded antigen-specific CD4+ T cells using viral peptide pools, then sequenced them. Culture proceeded for about ten days, and CD4+ T cells were then isolated. Either the BNT162b2 or mRNA-1273 vaccine was given to participants in two doses. A note on this clone: As yet, its antigen is unknown.

Produced via immunoSEQ multiplex PCR; TCRdb's table is partial and in-frame only. Of fewer than 40,000 clones in the sample, 82% were seen once. The ends lost 6 bases at V and 9 bases at J; junction bases unmatched: 9. Germline V gives CDR1 MDHEN, CDR2 SYDVKM. There are 13 residues in the CDR3. The sequencing here drew on CD4+ T cells from PBMCs cultured with HCoV-NL63 spike peptides, taken after COVID-19 vaccination. The receptor was isolated from a human donor who received a COVID-19 vaccine. Some clones in this sample may be carry-over from other donors' samples. The chain couples TRBV28 to TRBJ2-5, with 8 nucleotides matching TRBD1. The CDR3 DNA is TGTGCCAGCAGCCCGGACAGGGCGCTCGCCCAGTACTTC. Protein: CASSPDRALAQYF.